This TCR beta chain was sequenced in a study of shared T cell receptors in the human thymus (dated by TCRdb to the early 2020s). About the study as a whole: The study examined how self-reactive, shared T-cell receptor alpha chains are generated in the human thymus.

Sequences SEHNR (CDR1) and FQNEAQ (CDR2) are obtained from the germline V gene (reference sequence). V has 1 base trimmed and J has 4 bases trimmed; junction bases matching no gene number 3. There are 15 amino acids in the CDR3, from cysteine to phenylalanine inclusive. CDR3 DNA only is kept here, 45 bases in frame from base 1. Receptor libraries were prepared by the immunoSEQ multiplex PCR assay. The clones in this table, taken by TCRdb from immuneACCESS, are in-frame only. Not every clone is retained; where verified, under half of the shortfall comes from an unresolved V gene, and the cause of the rest is unknown. Here the sample has almost 550,000 clones; around three quarters occur a single time. 0.013% of the sample lies in the top ten. For this clone: Its antigen is currently not known. Base qualities are not provided; no much larger clone lies one nucleotide away.

Another study also made use of these data, one on human thymus T cells. As the second publication notes: Donors were immunologically healthy infants undergoing open corrective cardiac surgery for congenital heart defects in Finland. Thymus tissue was obtained as surgical resects removed during corrective cardiac surgery. Usage of V and J gene segments appeared to be biased in both the thymic and the peripheral blood repertoires. According to the related research, thymic TCR repertoires were highly overlapping among unrelated individuals. TCR alpha and beta repertoires from about 8 infant thymus samples and a few related peripheral blood samples were characterized in the study. Donor ages ranged from roughly 6 to 250 days, and the cohort comprised over 5 male and a couple of female infants. After being mechanically released from the tissue, thymocytes were kept at -70 degrees C in pellets of 10-30 million cells. A QIAsymphony instrument was used to extract genomic DNA from frozen cell pellets. The immunoSEQ multiplex PCR assay was used to amplify the TCRB and TCRAD loci from a standardized quantity of quality-controlled genomic DNA. Amplicons spanned the V(D)J region at a length sufficient to cover the CDR3 and identify V and J genes. Amplicon sequencing was performed on an Illumina platform through the commercial immunoSEQ service. Primer bias and sequencing errors were corrected as previously described, and TCRAD and TCRB definitions were based on the IMGT database. The repertoires were analysed using immunoSEQ Analyzer 3.0 and VDJTools for basic statistics, V/J segment usage, diversity estimates, rarefaction and pairwise overlap. Chao1, ChaoE, Efron-Thisted, Shannon and inverse Simpson indices were used to estimate diversity, which was also estimated on datasets down-sampled to the smallest sample. Repertoire overlap was determined by strict matching of CDR3 nucleotide sequence, V gene and J gene, and Jaccard-based multidimensional scaling clustering was applied. Thymus samples yielded on average roughly 790,000 unique TCRB clonotypes, compared with some 83,000 from blood samples.

The rearranged chain carries TRBV7-9 and TRBJ2-1, and TRBD1 aligns with 8 junction nucleotides. The sample comprised thymocytes. The clonotype originates from a boy under two years old with a congenital heart defect. Donor details come from another sample of the same person, matched by shared clones. The DNA reads as follows: TGTGCCAGCAGCTTAGGGACAGGGTCGTACAATGAGCAGTTCTTC. It codes for CASSLGTGSYNEQFF. Reference TRBV7-9 and TRBJ2-1 genes cover what lies past the CDR3, so the full variable domain is DTGVSQNPRHKITKRGQNVTFRCDPISEHNRLYWYRQTLGQGPEFLTYFQNEAQLEKSRLLSDRFSAERPKGSFSTLEIQRTEQGDSAMYLCASSLGTGSYNEQFFGPGTRLTVL.